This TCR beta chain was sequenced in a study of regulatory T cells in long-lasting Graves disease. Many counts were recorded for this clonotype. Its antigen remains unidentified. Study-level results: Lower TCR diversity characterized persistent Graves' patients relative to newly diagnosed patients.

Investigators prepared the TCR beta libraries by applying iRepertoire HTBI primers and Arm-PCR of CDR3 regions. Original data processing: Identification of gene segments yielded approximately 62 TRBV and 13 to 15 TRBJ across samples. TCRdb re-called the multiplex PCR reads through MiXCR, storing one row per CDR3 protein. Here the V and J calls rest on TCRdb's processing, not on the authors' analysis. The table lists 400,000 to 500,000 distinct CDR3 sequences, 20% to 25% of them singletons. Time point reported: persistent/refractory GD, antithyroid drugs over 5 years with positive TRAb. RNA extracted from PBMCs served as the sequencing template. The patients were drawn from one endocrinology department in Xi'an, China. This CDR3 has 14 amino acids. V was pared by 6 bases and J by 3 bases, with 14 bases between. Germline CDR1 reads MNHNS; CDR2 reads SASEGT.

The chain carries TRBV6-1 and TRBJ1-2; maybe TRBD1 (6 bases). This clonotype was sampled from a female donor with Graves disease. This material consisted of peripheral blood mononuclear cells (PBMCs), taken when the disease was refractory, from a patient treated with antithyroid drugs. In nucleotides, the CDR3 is TGTGCCAGCAGCTCCGGGACATCAGACTATGGCTACACCTTC. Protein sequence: CASSSGTSDYGYTF.